Listed here are 21 T cell receptor beta chains from one sample, sequenced in a study of beta chain features in type 1 diabetes. Study-wide results and caveats: Moderate yet significant TCRB CDR3 shortening was seen in Type 1 diabetes patients in all four CD4+ subsets.

These TCRs are of unknown antigen specificity. Expressed TCRB transcripts were sequenced, since all the RNA that had been isolated was reverse transcribed. Produced via immunoSEQ multiplex PCR; TCRdb's table is partial and in-frame only. The sample includes hundreds of thousands of clones, roughly 13% seen only once; the top ten take approximately 0.021%. Sequencing used naive CD4+ T cells from blood. The receptors shown here come from a man younger than 35 with type 1 diabetes.

This clone was seen more than once but under ten times. The CDR3 DNA is TGTGCCAGTAGTATGCGGACGGCCTGGTACTTC. It yields the protein CASSMRTAWYF. The chain joins TRBV19 to TRBJ2-5; the D is unclear. Trimming took 3 bases from V and 13 from J, leaving 12 bases between them. Germline V gene sequence: CDR1 LNHDA, CDR2 SQIVND (reference sequence). This CDR3 is 11 amino acids long.

V and J are TRBV19 and TRBJ2-7; 7 bases are a match to TRBD1. The length of the CDR3 is 15 residues. Germline values: CDR1 LNHDA, CDR2 SQIVND (reference sequence). Trimming took 5 bases from V and 0 from J; bases not matched to a gene: 7. The CDR3 is CASSPGQRPSYEQYF. The CDR3 DNA follows: TGTGCCAGTAGTCCGGGACAGCGTCCCTCCTACGAGCAGTACTTC.

This clone was counted between two and nine times. The chain links TRBV28 to TRBJ1-2; TRBD1 might be the D (5 bases). V was pared by 6 bases and J by 4 bases, with 18 bases between. Germline V lookup: CDR1 MDHEN, CDR2 SYDVKM. The CDR3 sequence is 15 residues long. CDR3 DNA sequence: TGTGCCAGCAGCCGGGGCGTGGGCGGGGTCTATGGCTACACCTTC. As protein: CASSRGVGGVYGYTF.

There are a few counts of this clone. This sequence joins TRBV5-1 and TRBJ2-3; TRBD2 agrees at 7 bases. This CDR3 has 16 amino acids. The trim removed 3 bases at V and 2 bases at J, leaving 9 bases unmatched. Germline V gives CDR1 SGHRS, CDR2 YFSETQ. This CDR3 is CASSSGPAGITDTQYF. The CDR3 coding sequence is TGCGCCAGCAGCTCGGGTCCAGCGGGGATCACAGATACGCAGTATTTT.

This chain connects TRBV29-1 to TRBJ1-1, with a weak D call TRBD1 (6 bases). Trimming shortened V by 6 bases and J by 2 bases, and 16 bases separated the two germline ends. There are 14 residues in the CDR3. Germline values: CDR1 SQVTM, CDR2 ANQGSEA. In DNA, the CDR3 is TGCAGCGTCTTAGACAGGCCCACCAACACTGAAGCTTTCTTT. This translates into CSVLDRPTNTEAFF.

The V call is TRBV4-1, the J call TRBJ2-1; the match to TRBD2 covers 9 bases. The CDR3 has 15 residues. V was pared by 2 bases and J by 8 bases, with 7 bases of the junction left unmatched. CDR1 and CDR2 from the germline V gene are MGHRA and YSYEKL. This chain's CDR3 is CASSQSGLAGDEQFF. In nucleotides, the CDR3 is TGCGCCAGCAGCCAATCGGGACTAGCTGGCGATGAGCAGTTCTTC.

The CDR3, as DNA: TGTGCCAGCAGCCCCGGGACAGGGGGCTTCAGTCAGCCCCAGCATTTT. Protein: CASSPGTGGFSQPQHF. J is TRBJ1-5 and V is TRBV7-9; 12 bases line up with TRBD1. Germline V gene lookup returns CDR1 SEHNR and CDR2 FQNEAQ (reference sequence). With 5 bases clipped from V and 6 bases from J, the junction kept 8 bases outside the gene matches. The CDR3 consists of 16 residues.

The V and J genes are TRBV2 and TRBJ1-1; tentative D call: TRBD1 (6 bases). V was clipped by 7 bases and J by 0 bases, with 12 bases between them. This CDR3 is 14 amino acids long. Germline V gene sequence: CDR1 SNHLY, CDR2 FYNNEI. The CDR3 region has the DNA TGTGCCAGCATTCGGGGGCAGATGAACACTGAAGCTTTCTTT. This encodes CASIRGQMNTEAFF.

This clone has only a few counts. V is TRBV7-8 and J is TRBJ1-1, with D possibly TRBD1 on 5 matching bases. The V gene lost 7 bases and the J gene lost 7 bases, with 10 bases spanning the gap. The CDR3 extends over 11 amino acids. The germline gives CDR1 SGHVS, CDR2 FQNEAQ. In nucleotides, the CDR3 is TGTGCCAGCACCCTAGACAGTGAAGCTTTCTTT. Residues: CASTLDSEAFF.

V usage is TRBV27 and J usage is TRBJ1-1; maybe TRBD1 (6 bases). V lost 4 bases to trimming and J lost 2 bases, with 14 bases between them. Germline-derived CDR1 and CDR2 are MNHEY and SMNVEV (reference sequence). The CDR3 consists of 15 residues. The CDR3 coding sequence is TGTGCCAGCAGTTCGTTCGACAGGCCTAACACTGAAGCTTTCTTT. Translated: CASSSFDRPNTEAFF.

The chain is built from TRBV30 and TRBJ2-1, with TRBD2 matching 11 bases. CDR3 length: 18 residues. Germline CDR1 GTSNPN, CDR2 SVGIG (reference sequence). V shed 2 bases, J shed 8 bases, and the junction held 17 bases outside the gene matches. CDR3 sequence: CAWSLVGLAALGIDEQFF. CDR3 bases: TGTGCCTGGAGTCTCGTGGGACTAGCGGCACTTGGTATAGATGAGCAGTTCTTC.

As regards this clone: Different DNA sequences within this sample yield the same CDR3. This chain links TRBV18 with TRBJ2-1; no clear D gene. CDR1 is KGHSH, CDR2 LQKENI, per germline. This CDR3 contains 11 residues. Trimming stripped 3 bases from V and 5 bases from J, with 2 bases between. Written as DNA, the CDR3 is TGTGCCAGCTCACCTCACAATGAGCAGTTCTTC. It encodes CASSPHNEQFF.

The V gene is TRBV6-6, the J gene TRBJ1-1; D unclear. Germline CDR1 MNHNY, CDR2 SVGAGI (reference sequence). V was trimmed by 0 bases and J by 7 bases, leaving 12 bases between them. The CDR3 sequence is 14 residues long. The CDR3 DNA is TGTGCCAGCAGTTACTCTGAAAGGTCTGGTGAAGCTTTCTTT. This translates into CASSYSERSGEAFF.

This clone came up a few times. This sequence joins TRBV28 and TRBJ1-6; TRBD1 is a possible D gene (5 bases). CDR1 is MDHEN, CDR2 SYDVKM, per germline. There are 15 residues in the CDR3. V shed 7 bases and J shed 10 bases, with 20 bases lying between them. Here the CDR3 reads CASTAGLGASSPLHF. The CDR3 nucleotides are TGTGCCAGCACCGCCGGGCTTGGGGCGAGCTCACCCCTCCACTTT.

A note on this clone: This CDR3 is also generated by other DNA sequences in the sample. The V gene is TRBV5-1, the J gene TRBJ1-6; D is possibly TRBD1 (6 bases). Germline CDR1 reads SGHRS; CDR2 reads YFSETQ. This CDR3 has 14 amino acids. V lost 0 bases to trimming and J lost 6 bases, with 7 bases between them. The CDR3 region has the DNA TGCGCCAGCAGCTTGGGACAGGCTAATTCACCCCTCCACTTT. Translating it yields CASSLGQANSPLHF.

This chain uses TRBV29-1 with TRBJ2-2, with a possible D match to TRBD2 (6 bases). CDR3 size: 15 residues. V lost 7 bases to trimming and J lost 4 bases, with 19 bases between them. Germline values: CDR1 SQVTM, CDR2 ANQGSEA. The CDR3 loop reads CSAPPVGGSTGELFF. CDR3 nucleotide sequence: TGCAGCGCTCCCCCCGTCGGAGGGAGCACCGGGGAGCTGTTTTTT.

This clone was counted only a few times. This sequence joins TRBV5-1 and TRBJ2-2; D is perhaps TRBD1 or TRBD2 (5 bases each). The CDR3 covers 14 residues. Trimming took off 4 bases at V and 4 bases at J, with 11 bases between the two ends. Germline CDR1 reads SGHRS; CDR2 reads YFSETQ. The DNA of the CDR3 is TGCGCCAGCAGCCCGGCAGGGAGCACCGGGGAGCTGTTTTTT. This gives the protein CASSPAGSTGELFF.

The V and J genes are TRBV7-9 and TRBJ1-1, with D possibly being TRBD1 (5 bases). Per germline, CDR1 SEHNR and CDR2 FQNEAQ (reference sequence). Trimming took 1 base from V and 1 from J, leaving 7 bases between them. The CDR3 sequence is 14 residues long. CDR3 sequence reads: CASSLETANTEAFF. The CDR3 nucleotides are TGTGCCAGCAGCTTAGAGACAGCGAACACTGAAGCTTTCTTT.

The rearrangement links TRBV10-3 to TRBJ1-1, with D perhaps matching TRBD1 (6 bases). CDR3 size: 13 residues. Germline loops: CDR1 ENHRY, CDR2 SYGVKD. Trimming took 5 bases from V and 4 from J, leaving 11 bases between them. The CDR3 DNA follows: TGTGCCATCAGTCCAGGGGAGAGCACTGAAGCTTTCTTT. This codes for CAISPGESTEAFF.

This clone was observed a handful of times. V gene TRBV19 combines with J gene TRBJ2-1; D gene unclear. With 7 bases removed from V and 3 bases from J, the gap between germline ends came to 19 bases. This CDR3 region has 16 residues. Germline V gene sequence: CDR1 LNHDA, CDR2 SQIVND (reference sequence). The CDR3 nucleotides read TGTGCCAGTACCTCGGTGGGAAATTTGGGCTACAATGAGCAGTTCTTC. Amino acids: CASTSVGNLGYNEQFF.

The genes are TRBV30 and TRBJ2-3; weak D call: TRBD1 (6 bases). Per germline, CDR1 GTSNPN and CDR2 SVGIG (reference sequence). The CDR3 consists of 13 residues. The ends were cut back, 5 bases at V and 5 bases at J, with 14 bases in the middle. CDR3: CAWAGVPRDTQYF. DNA of the CDR3: TGTGCCTGGGCAGGGGTGCCCAGAGATACGCAGTATTTT.